Listed below are T cell receptor beta chains from one sample, sequenced in a study of metastatic and nonmetastatic thyroid tumors. TCRdb re-clonotyped the PCR reads via MiXCR. This sample has 35,000 to 55,000 clones, with 3% to 3.5% found just once. Sequenced input: blood. The receptors stem from a female donor with papillary thyroid cancer or a benign thyroid nodule (not recorded which). Some clones in this sample may be carry-over from other donors' samples. Each CDR3 is given with its conserved first and last residue. The order of the fields is D gene, clone size, V gene, J gene, CDR3 DNA, CDR3 protein. The D gene is left open where the match is weak. The size field is filled for only some rows; it gives once, few, many or a size class.

>-|-|TRBV9|TRBJ1-2
TGTGCCAGCAGCTCGTCTTACGAACCTGGCTATGGCTACACCTTC
CASSSSYEPGYGYTF
>-|few|TRBV27|TRBJ2-2
TGTGCCAGCAGTTTTTCGGAGGCCCTAAACACCGGGGAGCTGTTTTTT
CASSFSEALNTGELFF
>-|many|TRBV7-9|TRBJ1-2
TGTGCCAGCAGCCTACCTGGAGGTTCTGGTTCCGGCTACACCTTC
CASSLPGGSGSGYTF
>-|few|TRBV12-3/TRBV12-4|TRBJ1-6
TGTGCCAGCAGTCGGGGACCTTTTGCTAGGCACTTT
CASSRGPFARHF
>TRBD2|many|TRBV30|TRBJ2-7
TGTGCCGGGACCCGGGGGGAGGAGCAGTACTTC
CAGTRGEEQYF
>-|many|TRBV24-1|TRBJ1-5
TGTGCCACTGGGACGGGACCTGGAAGCAATCAGCCCCAGCATTTT
CATGTGPGSNQPQHF
>-|many|TRBV12-3/TRBV12-4|TRBJ2-2
TGTGCCAGCAGTCTATCGGGACGGCCGGAGCTGTTTTTT
CASSLSGRPELFF
>TRBD2|few|TRBV20-1|TRBJ2-7
TGCAGTGCTCCGGGGTGGGGTTTGGCGGGAGGGCCCGGCGAGCAGTACTTC
CSAPGWGLAGGPGEQYF
>-|many|TRBV20-1|TRBJ2-7
TGCAGTGCTCGAGGACCAAGCTCCTACGAGCAGTACTTC
CSARGPSSYEQYF
>-|many|TRBV27|TRBJ2-1
TGTGCCAGCAGCGAACATGACAACTCGAGAAATGAGCAGTTCTTC
CASSEHDNSRNEQFF
>-|many|TRBV15|TRBJ2-1
TGTGCCACCAGCAGAGATTTGGCAGGGTACAATGAGCAGTTCTTC
CATSRDLAGYNEQFF
>-|few|TRBV20-1|TRBJ1-1
TGCAGTGCTAGAGGAGAGACGGAGACTGAAGCTTTCTTT
CSARGETETEAFF
>TRBD2|many|TRBV4-1|TRBJ2-1
TGCGCCAGCAGCCAAGGGACTAGCGGGAGTGATGAGCAGTTCTTC
CASSQGTSGSDEQFF
>TRBD2|many|TRBV4-2|TRBJ2-1
TGTGCCAGCAGCTTTAGCGGGGGGGACAATGAGCAGTTCTTC
CASSFSGGDNEQFF
>-|many|TRBV5-1|TRBJ1-3
TGCGCCAGCAGCTTAGAATTCGCAGGAGGAAACACCATATATTTT
CASSLEFAGGNTIYF
>-|-|TRBV20-1|TRBJ2-6
TGCAGTGCTAGTCTTAGGGCCAACGTCCTGACTTTC
CSASLRANVLTF
>TRBD1|many|TRBV24-1|TRBJ1-5
TGTGCCACCAGTGACCAGACAGGGGATAAGCATCAGCCCCAGCATTTT
CATSDQTGDKHQPQHF
>-|-|TRBV7-2|TRBJ1-3
TGTGCCAGCAGCTCTCAAGGAAACACCATATATTTT
CASSSQGNTIYF
>-|few|TRBV24-1|TRBJ2-3
TGTGCCACCAGTTACCAAATCGGGACCCGCACAGATACGCAGTATTTT
CATSYQIGTRTDTQYF
>-|-|TRBV30|TRBJ2-7
TGTGCCTGGAGTGTACTGGACAAACCCTACGAGCAGTACTTC
CAWSVLDKPYEQYF
>-|many|TRBV6-1|TRBJ2-7
TGTGCCAGCACCTTGGACACCTTAGGATCCTACGAGCAGTACTTC
CASTLDTLGSYEQYF
>-|many|TRBV6-2/TRBV6-3|TRBJ2-1
TGTGCCAGCAGTTCCCGAATGTCGGTGGATGAGCAGTTCTTC
CASSSRMSVDEQFF
>TRBD2|few|TRBV7-8|TRBJ2-3
TGTGCCAGCAGCTTAGACAGCGGGAGTAAGTACGAGCAGTATTTT
CASSLDSGSKYEQYF
>TRBD1|few|TRBV24-1|TRBJ2-7
TGTGCCACCAGTGAATCCGGGACAGCTTCCTACGAGCAGTACTTC
CATSESGTASYEQYF
>-|few|TRBV2|TRBJ1-1
TGTGCCAGCAGTGGGGCAGGGGTCACTGAAGCTTTCTTT
CASSGAGVTEAFF
>-|many|TRBV7-9|TRBJ1-5
TGTGCCAGCAGCCACAGGGACAGCAATCAGCCCCAGCATTTT
CASSHRDSNQPQHF
>-|many|TRBV28|TRBJ1-1
TGTGCCAGCACCTCCCCGACGGGACAGAACACTGAAGCTTTCTTT
CASTSPTGQNTEAFF
>TRBD1|few|TRBV19|TRBJ2-2
TGTGCCAGTAGTCCCCTACAGGGGGCAAACACCGGGGAGCTGTTTTTT
CASSPLQGANTGELFF
>-|many|TRBV5-4|TRBJ1-4
TGTGCCAGCAGCCGTGCGGGGGATCGGAGTGAAAAACTGTTTTTT
CASSRAGDRSEKLFF